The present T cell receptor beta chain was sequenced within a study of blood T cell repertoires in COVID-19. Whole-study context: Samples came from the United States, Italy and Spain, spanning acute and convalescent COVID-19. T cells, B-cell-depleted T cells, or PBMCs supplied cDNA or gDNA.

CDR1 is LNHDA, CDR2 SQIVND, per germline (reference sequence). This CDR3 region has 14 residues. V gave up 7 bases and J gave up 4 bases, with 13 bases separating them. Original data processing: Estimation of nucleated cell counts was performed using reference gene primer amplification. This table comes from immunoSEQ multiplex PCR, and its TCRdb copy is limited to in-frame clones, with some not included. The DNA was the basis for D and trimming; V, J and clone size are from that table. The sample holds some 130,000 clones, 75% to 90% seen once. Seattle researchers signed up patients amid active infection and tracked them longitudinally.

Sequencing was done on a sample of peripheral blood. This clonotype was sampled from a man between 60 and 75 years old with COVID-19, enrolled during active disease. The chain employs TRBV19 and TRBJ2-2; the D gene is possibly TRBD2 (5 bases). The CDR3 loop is CASTRGLSTGELFF. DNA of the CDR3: TGTGCCAGTACAAGAGGGCTGAGCACCGGGGAGCTGTTTTTT.